These 30 T cell receptor beta chains came from one sample sequenced in a study of T cells expressing NK-cell markers. Reprocessing the 5' RACE reads, TCRdb reports a single entry for every CDR3 protein and omits DNA. The data include 440,000 or so distinct CDR3 sequences; the top ten clones carry more than 7%. Material for sequencing was blood T cells: a sorted CD56 or NKG2C T cell subset, CD4+ or CD8+ T cells, or bulk PBMC T cells (not recorded which). These receptor sequences come from a woman aged 18 to 75 in good health.

The chain joins TRBV29-1 to TRBJ2-3; TCRdb returns TRBD2, unconfirmable since there is no DNA. The CDR3 has 19 amino acids. The V gene's germline CDR1 is SQVTM and CDR2 ANQGSEA. The CDR3 here is CSVEGMGQAHAISTDTQYF.

V is TRBV10-3 and J is TRBJ2-5; TCRdb returns TRBD2, unconfirmable since there is no DNA. CDR1 and CDR2 from the germline V gene are ENHRY and SYGVKD. The CDR3 consists of 14 residues. This chain's CDR3 is CALEAGPYGETQYF.

This sequence joins TRBV20-1 and TRBJ2-1; TCRdb's D gene call, TRBD2, goes unchecked for lack of DNA. Germline CDR1 DFQATT, CDR2 SNEGSKA (reference sequence). The CDR3 extends over 13 amino acids. The CDR3 loop reads CSAPLAGVDEQFF.

The chain has TRBV12-3 or TRBV12-4 and TRBJ1-6; with no DNA, the TCRdb D assignment of TRBD1 cannot be verified. The CDR3 consists of 14 residues. The CDR3 is CASSPGQVNSPLHF.

V and J are TRBV28 and TRBJ2-1. Germline V gene lookup returns CDR1 MDHEN and CDR2 SYDVKM. The CDR3 extends over 14 amino acids. CDR3 sequence reads: CASTPGPPYNEQFF. Together with reference TRBV28 and TRBJ2-1, the CDR3 gives the full variable domain: DVKVTQSSRYLVKRTGEKVFLECVQDMDHENMFWYRQDPGLGLRLIYFSYDVKMKEKGDIPEGYSVSREKKERFSLILESASTNQTSMYLCASTPGPPYNEQFFGPGTRLTVL.

The gene calls are TRBV29-1 and TRBJ2-1; no DNA is available, so the TRBD2 call from TCRdb remains unchecked. CDR3 length: 13 amino acids. The V gene's germline CDR1 is SQVTM and CDR2 ANQGSEA. The CDR3 loop reads CSVGRETHNEQFF.

The genes are TRBV19 and TRBJ2-1; absent DNA, TCRdb's TRBD1 call cannot be checked. The CDR3 totals 16 residues. Germline V gene data show CDR1 as LNHDA and CDR2 as SQIVND (reference sequence). CDR3 loop: CASSIAETPGYNEQFF.

The CDR3 here is CASSTGQNFISFGYTF. This chain links TRBV5-5 with TRBJ1-2; the TCRdb D gene call, TRBD1, has no DNA to confirm it. CDR1 is SGHKS and CDR2 is YYEKEE in the germline V gene (reference sequence). The CDR3 consists of 16 residues.

The rearrangement joins TRBV29-1 to TRBJ2-5. The CDR3 has 12 amino acids. Germline assignment: CDR1 SQVTM and CDR2 ANQGSEA. The CDR3 sequence: CSVEGPVETQYF.

The chain has TRBV12-3 or TRBV12-4 and TRBJ2-7; TCRdb outputs TRBD1, but without DNA this stays unchecked. The CDR3 has 14 residues. The CDR3 loop is CASRPRDTVYEQYF.

The rearrangement uses TRBV7-2 and TRBJ2-1; the TRBD2 assignment by TCRdb is unverifiable without DNA. The CDR3 consists of 16 residues. Looked up from germline, CDR1 is SGHTA and CDR2 is FQGNSA. CDR3 amino acids: CASSLAGTSEYNEQFF.

The CDR3 protein is CASTREGLGGTQYF. This chain uses TRBV25-1 with TRBJ2-3; TCRdb proposes TRBD2, but this gene call is untestable without DNA. CDR1 and CDR2 (germline): MGHDK, SYGVNS. The CDR3 is 14 amino acids.

This chain uses TRBV29-1 with TRBJ2-1; the D call from TCRdb, TRBD2, cannot be confirmed without DNA. Looked up from germline, CDR1 is SQVTM and CDR2 is ANQGSEA. The CDR3 has 16 amino acids. The CDR3 here is CSVVPAGGSSYNEQFF.

This CDR3 reads CASSLVPVSGTHNEQFF. The chain has TRBV11-2 and TRBJ2-1. CDR1 is SGHAT, CDR2 FQNNGV, per germline. The CDR3 covers 17 residues.

The chain employs TRBV28 and TRBJ1-2; there is no DNA to check the TCRdb D call of TRBD1. Germline-derived CDR1 and CDR2 are MDHEN and SYDVKM. The CDR3 consists of 15 residues. This CDR3 reads CASSPPWDIIFGYTF.

The J gene is TRBJ1-5, the V gene TRBV7-9; lacking DNA, the TRBD1 call made by TCRdb goes unchecked. The CDR3 spans 14 residues. CDR1 is SEHNR, CDR2 FQNEAQ, per germline (reference sequence). Here the CDR3 reads CASSLVGAGQPQHF. The full variable domain, its missing parts supplied by reference TRBV7-9 and TRBJ1-5, is DTGVSQNPRHKITKRGQNVTFRCDPISEHNRLYWYRQTLGQGPEFLTYFQNEAQLEKSRLLSDRFSAERPKGSFSTLEIQRTEQGDSAMYLCASSLVGAGQPQHFGDGTRLSIL.

The gene calls are TRBV15 and TRBJ1-1; no DNA is available, so the TRBD1 call from TCRdb remains unchecked. CDR1 is LNHNV, CDR2 YYDKDF, per germline (reference sequence). This CDR3 region has 15 residues. The CDR3 protein is CATRHSGTGRAEAFF.

The CDR3 protein is CATSDHREDYGYTF. The chain uses TRBV24-1 and TRBJ1-2; TCRdb's D gene call, TRBD1, goes unchecked for lack of DNA. Looked up from germline, CDR1 is KGHDR and CDR2 is SFDVKD. The CDR3 consists of 14 residues.

The chain combines TRBV5-1 with TRBJ2-5; TCRdb designates TRBD2, a call that cannot be tested without DNA. The CDR3 covers 16 residues. Germline assignment: CDR1 SGHRS and CDR2 YFSETQ. CDR3: CASSLAPAGLQETQYF.

The V gene is TRBV2, the J gene TRBJ2-1; TCRdb's D gene call, TRBD1, goes unchecked for lack of DNA. Germline assignment: CDR1 SNHLY and CDR2 FYNNEI. CDR3 length: 14 amino acids. The CDR3 sequence is CASAKRDSYNEQFF.

V usage is TRBV3-1 and J usage is TRBJ2-5; TCRdb's D call of TRBD2 is untestable without DNA. The CDR3 is made up of 15 amino acids. Germline-derived CDR1 and CDR2 are LGHDT and YNNKEL (reference sequence). The CDR3 here is CASSRLAGAQETQYF.

The rearrangement uses TRBV6-1 and TRBJ2-5; TCRdb reports TRBD2, a call that lacks DNA to check it against. Germline lookup yields CDR1 MNHNS and CDR2 SASEGT. CDR3 length equals 13 residues. Here the CDR3 reads CASKEEFQETQYF.

V gene TRBV4-1 combines with J gene TRBJ2-3; TCRdb calls TRBD2, which cannot be checked without DNA. This CDR3 is 19 amino acids long. Germline V gene sequence: CDR1 MGHRA, CDR2 YSYEKL. CDR3 region: CASSQDFPYRAGGADTQYF.

The genes are TRBV19 and TRBJ2-7; TCRdb calls TRBD2, which cannot be checked without DNA. Germline V CDR1 and CDR2: LNHDA, SQIVND (reference sequence). The CDR3 runs to 13 residues. The chain's CDR3 is CASSKSGTPEQYF.

This chain links TRBV7-6 with TRBJ1-1; absent DNA, TCRdb's TRBD1 call cannot be checked. There are 13 residues in the CDR3. Germline CDR1 and CDR2: SGHVS and FNYEAQ. CDR3 loop: CASSLEQGEEAFF.

This chain links TRBV5-6 with TRBJ2-6. Germline assignment: CDR1 SGHDT and CDR2 YYEEEE. The CDR3 is 18 amino acids. The chain's CDR3 is CASSLVPPSAIGANVLTF.

The CDR3 sequence: CASSSGLEVEQFF. The chain is built from TRBV19 and TRBJ2-1; with no DNA, the TCRdb D assignment of TRBD2 cannot be verified. The CDR3 sequence is 13 residues long. The germline V gene encodes CDR1 LNHDA and CDR2 SQIVND (reference sequence).

This sequence joins TRBV19 and TRBJ2-7; TCRdb designates TRBD1, a call that cannot be tested without DNA. CDR1 and CDR2 from the germline V gene are LNHDA and SQIVND (reference sequence). The CDR3 is made up of 15 amino acids. CDR3 protein: CASNTGGQGQYEQYF.

CDR3 sequence reads: CASSEGPLARSGELFF. The chain joins TRBV25-1 to TRBJ2-2; TCRdb selects TRBD2, and the lack of DNA leaves this call unchecked. The CDR3 is made up of 16 amino acids. Germline V CDR1 and CDR2: MGHDK, SYGVNS.

This CDR3 reads CASSQAVNYGYTF. The chain has TRBV14 and TRBJ1-2. CDR1 is SGHDN, CDR2 FVKESK, per germline. This CDR3 has 13 amino acids.